What follows is one TCR beta chain and its context. Antigen: not known. The junction shows a germline mismatch at one end, possibly a read error. These data are taken from a study of CD8+CD57+ T cells in acquired aplastic anemia. Study-level information: Sorted CD4+ and CD8+ cells yielded about 3 ug of DNA on average. Study observations and caveats: No significant difference in CD8+ Simpson's diversity was found between patients and controls. Around 27 sequences, all CD8+ CDR3, were shared between patients and controls.

Genomic DNA provided the template from which TCR beta VDJ and CDR3 profiles were obtained. TCRdb recomputed calls from the reads with MiXCR, one row per CDR3 protein. The sample consists of 270,000 or so distinct CDR3 sequences, less than 85% of them appearing once. CDR1 is SGHVS and CDR2 is FQNEAQ in the germline V gene. The CDR3 is made up of 14 amino acids. Patients chosen for sequencing had CD8+CD57+ cells that had expanded, as shown by flow cytometry. This receptor was taken from a human donor with aplastic anemia. This chain links TRBV7-8 with TRBJ1-6, with D hard to call. The sample taken for sequencing was sorted CD4+, CD8+, or CD8+CD57+ T cells (not recorded which) from PBMCs. CDR3 in amino acids: CASSLTGGNDTHHF. The CDR3 DNA reads TGTGCCAGCAGCTTAACGGGAGGTAACGATACGCACCATTTT.